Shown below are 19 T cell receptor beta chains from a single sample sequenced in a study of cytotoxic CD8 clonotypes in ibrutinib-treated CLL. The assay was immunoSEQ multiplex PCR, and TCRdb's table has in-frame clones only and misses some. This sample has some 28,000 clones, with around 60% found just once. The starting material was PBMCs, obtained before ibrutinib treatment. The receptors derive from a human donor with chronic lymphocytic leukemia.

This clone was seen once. CDR3 in DNA: TGCGCCAGCAGTGACACTGGACAGGGGGCGCACTACAATGAGCAGTTCTTC. Its translation: CASSDTGQGAHYNEQFF. The chain recombines TRBV10-1 with TRBJ2-1; 11 nucleotides align to TRBD1. Germline V CDR1 and CDR2: WNHNN, SYGVQD (reference sequence). The CDR3 runs to 17 residues. Losses at the gene ends were 3 bases for V and 3 bases for J; bases not matched to a gene: 7.

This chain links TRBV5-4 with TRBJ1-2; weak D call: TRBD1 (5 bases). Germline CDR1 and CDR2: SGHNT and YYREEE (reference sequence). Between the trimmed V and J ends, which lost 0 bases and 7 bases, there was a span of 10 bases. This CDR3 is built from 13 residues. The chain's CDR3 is CASSLDRSGGYTF. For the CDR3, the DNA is TGTGCCAGCAGCTTGGACAGGTCGGGTGGCTACACCTTC.

The CDR3 DNA is TGTGCCAGCAGCTTAGCGCACAGGCCGTCGGCCAACTATGGCTACACCTTC. The encoded protein is CASSLAHRPSANYGYTF. The rearrangement joins TRBV7-9 to TRBJ1-2, with TRBD1 as a possible D gene (5 bases). The CDR3 is made up of 17 amino acids. The V gene lost 0 bases and the J gene lost 2 bases, with 16 bases spanning the gap. Germline V gene sequence: CDR1 SEHNR, CDR2 FQNEAQ (reference sequence).

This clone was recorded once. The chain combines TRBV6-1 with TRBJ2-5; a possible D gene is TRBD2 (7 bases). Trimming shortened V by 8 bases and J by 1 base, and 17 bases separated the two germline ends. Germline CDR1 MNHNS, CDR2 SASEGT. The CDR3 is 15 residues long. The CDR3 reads CASLGGPLIQETQYF. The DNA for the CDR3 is TGTGCCAGCCTGGGGGGGCCCTTAATCCAAGAGACCCAGTACTTC.

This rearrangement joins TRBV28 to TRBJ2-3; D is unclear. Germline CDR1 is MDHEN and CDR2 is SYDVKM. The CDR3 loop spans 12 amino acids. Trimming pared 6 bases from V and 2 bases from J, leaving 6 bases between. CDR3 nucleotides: TGTGCCAGCAGCCCAGCCACAGATACGCAGTATTTT. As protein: CASSPATDTQYF.

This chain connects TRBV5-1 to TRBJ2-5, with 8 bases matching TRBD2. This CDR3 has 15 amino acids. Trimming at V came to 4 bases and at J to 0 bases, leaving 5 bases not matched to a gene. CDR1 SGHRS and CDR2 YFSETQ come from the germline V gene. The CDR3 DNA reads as TGCGCCAGCAGCCAGGGACTAGGAGACCAAGAGACCCAGTACTTC. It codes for CASSQGLGDQETQYF.

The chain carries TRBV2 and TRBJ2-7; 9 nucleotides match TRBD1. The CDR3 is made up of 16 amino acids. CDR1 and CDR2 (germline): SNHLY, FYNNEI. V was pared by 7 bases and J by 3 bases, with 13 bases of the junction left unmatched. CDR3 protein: CASTVQPGQGFYEQYF. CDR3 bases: TGTGCCAGCACCGTACAACCGGGACAGGGTTTCTACGAGCAGTACTTC.

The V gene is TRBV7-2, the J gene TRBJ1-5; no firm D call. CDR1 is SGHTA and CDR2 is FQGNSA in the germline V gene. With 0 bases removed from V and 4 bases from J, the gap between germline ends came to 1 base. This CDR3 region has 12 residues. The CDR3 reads CASSLANQPQHF. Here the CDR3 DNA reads TGTGCCAGCAGCTTAGCGAATCAGCCCCAGCATTTT.

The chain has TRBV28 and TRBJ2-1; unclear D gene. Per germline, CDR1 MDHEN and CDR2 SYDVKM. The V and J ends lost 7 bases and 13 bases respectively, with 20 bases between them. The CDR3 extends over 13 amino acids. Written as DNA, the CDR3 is TGTGCCAGCACCCCCTACCGGGCCCGCGGCCAGTTCTTC. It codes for CASTPYRARGQFF.

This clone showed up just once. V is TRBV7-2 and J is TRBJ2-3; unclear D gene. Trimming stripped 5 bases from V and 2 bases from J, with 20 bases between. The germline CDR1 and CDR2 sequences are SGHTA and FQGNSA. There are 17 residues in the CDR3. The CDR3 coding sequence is TGTGCCAGCAGCAATCCACGGCCCCCTCTTTACACAGATACGCAGTATTTT. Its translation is CASSNPRPPLYTDTQYF.

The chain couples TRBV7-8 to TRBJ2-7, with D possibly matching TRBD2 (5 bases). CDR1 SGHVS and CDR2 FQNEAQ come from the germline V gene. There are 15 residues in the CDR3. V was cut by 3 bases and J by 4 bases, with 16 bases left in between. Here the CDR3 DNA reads TGTGCCAGCAGCTTTCGGGAAACAGAATCATACGAGCAGTACTTC. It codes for CASSFRETESYEQYF.

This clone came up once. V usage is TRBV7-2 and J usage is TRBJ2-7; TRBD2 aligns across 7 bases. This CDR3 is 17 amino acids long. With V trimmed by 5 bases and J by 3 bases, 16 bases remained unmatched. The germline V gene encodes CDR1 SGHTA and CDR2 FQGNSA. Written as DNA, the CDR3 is TGTGCCAGCAGCCGGACCCGGGGCGGGGGAAAGAGCTACGAGCAGTACTTC. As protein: CASSRTRGGGKSYEQYF. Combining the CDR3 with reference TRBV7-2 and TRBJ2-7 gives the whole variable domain GAGVSQSPSNKVTEKGKDVELRCDPISGHTALYWYRQSLGQGLEFLIYFQGNSAPDKSGLPSDRFSAERTGGSVSTLTIQRTQQEDSAVYLCASSRTRGGGKSYEQYFGPGTRLTVT.

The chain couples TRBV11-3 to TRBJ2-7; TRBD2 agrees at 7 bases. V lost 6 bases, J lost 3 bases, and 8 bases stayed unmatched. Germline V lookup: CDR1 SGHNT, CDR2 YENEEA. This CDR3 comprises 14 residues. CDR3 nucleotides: TGTGCCAGCAGTTTTGGCGGCGGGAGCTACGAGCAGTACTTC. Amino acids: CASSFGGGSYEQYF. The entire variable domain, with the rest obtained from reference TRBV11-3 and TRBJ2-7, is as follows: EAGVVQSPRYKIIEKKQPVAFWCNPISGHNTLYWYLQNLGQGPELLIRYENEEAVDDSQLPKDRFSAERLKGVDSTLKIQPAELGDSAVYLCASSFGGGSYEQYFGPGTRLTVT.

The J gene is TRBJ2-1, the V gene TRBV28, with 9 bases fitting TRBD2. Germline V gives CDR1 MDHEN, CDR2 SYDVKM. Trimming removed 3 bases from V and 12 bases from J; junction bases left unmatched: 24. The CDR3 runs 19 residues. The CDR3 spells CASSLRPGRAGGTSQGQFF. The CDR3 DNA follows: TGTGCCAGCAGTTTGCGGCCCGGCAGAGCGGGAGGAACGAGTCAGGGGCAGTTCTTC.

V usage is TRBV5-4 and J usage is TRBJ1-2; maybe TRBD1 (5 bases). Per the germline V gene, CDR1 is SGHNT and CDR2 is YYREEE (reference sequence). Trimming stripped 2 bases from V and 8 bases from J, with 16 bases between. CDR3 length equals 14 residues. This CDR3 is CASSLGSSGNGYTF. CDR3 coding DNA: TGTGCCAGCAGCTTAGGGAGCTCAGGGAACGGCTACACCTTC. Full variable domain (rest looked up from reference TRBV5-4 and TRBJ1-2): ETGVTQSPTHLIKTRGQQVTLRCSSQSGHNTVSWYQQALGQGPQFIFQYYREEENGRGNFPPRFSGLQFPNYSSELNVNALELDDSALYLCASSLGSSGNGYTFGSGTRLTVV.

CDR3 nucleotide sequence: TGTGCCAGCAGTGGTGAAGGGGGCTACGAAAAACTGTTTTTT. As protein: CASSGEGGYEKLFF. The chain links TRBV6-1 to TRBJ1-4, with 7 bases matching TRBD1. Germline values: CDR1 MNHNS, CDR2 SASEGT. With 4 bases clipped from V and 8 bases from J, the junction kept 7 bases outside the gene matches. This CDR3 contains 14 residues.

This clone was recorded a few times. The CDR3 region has the DNA TGTGCCAGTAGTCTGGGACGAGGCATGAACACTGAAGCTTTCTTT. It is translated as CASSLGRGMNTEAFF. This chain joins TRBV19 and TRBJ1-1; D perhaps matches TRBD1 (5 bases). Trimming removed 5 bases at V and 0 bases at J, with 13 bases between. Per the germline V gene, CDR1 is LNHDA and CDR2 is SQIVND (reference sequence). CDR3 length: 15 amino acids.

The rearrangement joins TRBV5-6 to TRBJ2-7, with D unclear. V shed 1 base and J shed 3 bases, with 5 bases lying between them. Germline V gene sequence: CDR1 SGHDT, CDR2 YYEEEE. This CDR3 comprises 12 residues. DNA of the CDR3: TGTGCCAGCAGCTTGAATAACTACGAGCAGTACTTC. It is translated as CASSLNNYEQYF. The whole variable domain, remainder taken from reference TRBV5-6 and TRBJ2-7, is DAGVTQSPTHLIKTRGQQVTLRCSPKSGHDTVSWYQQALGQGPQFIFQYYEEEERQRGNFPDRFSGHQFPNYSSELNVNALLLGDSALYLCASSLNNYEQYFGPGTRLTVT.

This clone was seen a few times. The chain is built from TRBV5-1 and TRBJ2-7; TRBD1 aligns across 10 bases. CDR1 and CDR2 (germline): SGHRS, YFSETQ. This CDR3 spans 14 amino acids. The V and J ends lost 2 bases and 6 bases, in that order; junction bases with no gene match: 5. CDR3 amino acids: CASSFGTGEIEQYF. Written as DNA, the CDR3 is TGCGCCAGCAGCTTCGGGACAGGGGAAATCGAGCAGTACTTC.